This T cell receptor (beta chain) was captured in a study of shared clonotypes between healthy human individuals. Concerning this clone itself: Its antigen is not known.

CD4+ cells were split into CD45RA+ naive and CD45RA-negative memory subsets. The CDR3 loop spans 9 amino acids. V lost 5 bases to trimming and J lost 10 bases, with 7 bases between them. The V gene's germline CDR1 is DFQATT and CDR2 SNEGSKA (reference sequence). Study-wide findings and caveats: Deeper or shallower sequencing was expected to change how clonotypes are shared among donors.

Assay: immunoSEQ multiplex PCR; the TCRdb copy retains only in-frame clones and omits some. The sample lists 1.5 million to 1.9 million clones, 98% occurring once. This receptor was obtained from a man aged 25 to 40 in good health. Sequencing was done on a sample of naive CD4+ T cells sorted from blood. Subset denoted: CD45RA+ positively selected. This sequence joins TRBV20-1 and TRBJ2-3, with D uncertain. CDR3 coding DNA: TGCAGTGCTGTGTACCCGCAGTATTTT. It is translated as CSAVYPQYF.